This entry lists 31 T cell receptor beta chains sequenced from one sample in a study of Graves' ophthalmopathy and Graves' hyperthyroidism. RNA transcripts provided the template for amplifying TCR beta CDR3 regions. Second-round multiplex PCR followed a first-round RT-PCR using HTBI primers. TCRdb processed the multiplex PCR reads anew with MiXCR; each CDR3 protein has one entry. This table holds about 590,000 distinct CDR3 sequences, approximately 35% found once. The sequencing sample was made of peripheral blood or thyroid tissue (not recorded which). Receptor source: an adult man with Graves' hyperthyroidism.

There are many counts of this clonotype. The chain links TRBV4-2 to TRBJ1-2, with 7 bases that match TRBD1. Germline CDR1 LGHNA, CDR2 YNFKEQ. CDR3 length: 15 residues. V shed 0 bases, J shed 4 bases, and the junction held 5 bases outside the gene matches. The CDR3 sequence: CASSQDKGAGYGYTF. The CDR3 nucleotides are TGTGCCAGCAGCCAAGATAAGGGGGCAGGCTATGGCTACACCTTC.

This clonotype was seen at least ten times. The chain couples TRBV20-1 to TRBJ1-5; 7 bases are a match to TRBD1. CDR1 and CDR2 (germline): DFQATT, SNEGSKA (reference sequence). V shed 0 bases and J 1 base; nucleotides not matched to a gene: 9. This CDR3 region has 17 residues. The CDR3 nucleotides are TGCAGTGCTAGAGATTGGACAGGTCATGGCAGCAATCAGCCCCAGCATTTT. Translating it yields CSARDWTGHGSNQPQHF.

Ten or more counts support this clonotype. A read error may be the cause here, since a much bigger clone is one base away. The chain carries TRBV25-1 and TRBJ1-2; D gene unclear. Germline CDR1 is MGHDK and CDR2 is SYGVNS. V was trimmed by 2 bases and J by 7 bases, leaving 5 bases between them. The CDR3 length is 11 residues. The CDR3 bases are TGTGCCAGCAGTGAAGGGGTTGGCTACACCTTC. The encoded protein is CASSEGVGYTF.

This clonotype showed up many times. The chain carries TRBV24-1 and TRBJ1-1, with 9 bases matching TRBD1. This CDR3 has 15 residues. Germline V lookup: CDR1 KGHDR, CDR2 SFDVKD. V shed 3 bases and J 4 bases; nucleotides not matched to a gene: 5. The CDR3 DNA sequence: TGTGCCACCAGTGATCCCGGGACAGGGACCACTGAAGCTTTCTTT. Translation gives CATSDPGTGTTEAFF.

This clonotype turned up a few times. The chain carries TRBV7-9 and TRBJ2-7; 8 bases match TRBD1. The J call may not be correct, given that the DNA end is closer to TRBJ2-1. The CDR3 is 14 residues long. Germline CDR1 SEHNR, CDR2 FQNEAQ (reference sequence). The CDR3 nucleotides read TGTGCCAGCAGCGGAGGGACAGGTAACAATGAGCAGTTCTTC. Its protein is CASSGGTGNNEQFF.

This chain uses TRBV19 with TRBJ1-5; D is uncertain. From germline, CDR1 is LNHDA and CDR2 SQIVND (reference sequence). The CDR3 contains 14 residues. The V end was cut by 3 bases, the J end by 5 bases, with 11 bases between. CDR3 residues: CASSIGEPDQPQHF. In DNA form, the CDR3 reads TGTGCCAGTAGTATCGGGGAACCTGATCAGCCCCAGCATTTT.

With regard to this clonotype: This may arise from a read error, as a much more abundant clone is one base away. The rearrangement links TRBV7-7 to TRBJ2-2; tentatively, D is TRBD2 (5 bases). There are 13 residues in the CDR3. Germline V gives CDR1 SSHAT, CDR2 FNYEAQ (reference sequence). Here the CDR3 reads CASSPRTTGEPFF. The CDR3 coding sequence is TGTGCTAGCAGCCCTCGAACCACCGGGGAGCCGTTTTTT.

This clonotype appeared many times. This chain uses TRBV6-5 with TRBJ1-1, with D possibly matching TRBD1 (5 bases). The CDR3 loop spans 13 amino acids. Trimming stripped 6 bases from V and 1 base from J, with 9 bases between. Per the germline V gene, CDR1 is MNHEY and CDR2 is SVGAGI. CDR3 loop: CASRTDRNTEAFF. CDR3 sequence (DNA): TGTGCCAGCAGAACCGACAGGAACACTGAAGCTTTCTTT.

This chain uses TRBV29-1 with TRBJ2-3, with D maybe TRBD1 (6 bases). V lost 2 bases and J lost 2, with 8 bases in between. The CDR3 runs 13 residues. In germline, CDR1 is SQVTM, CDR2 ANQGSEA. In DNA, the CDR3 is TGCAGCGTTGAAAGGGGGTACACAGATACGCAGTATTTT. This translates into CSVERGYTDTQYF.

This clonotype has ten or more counts. This chain joins TRBV14 and TRBJ2-7; D is undetermined. The V and J ends lost 1 base and 0 bases respectively, with 7 bases between them. The CDR3 loop spans 14 amino acids. Germline assignment: CDR1 SGHDN and CDR2 FVKESK. The CDR3 reads CASSQVPDSYEQYF. The CDR3 region has the DNA TGTGCCAGCAGCCAAGTCCCAGACTCCTACGAGCAGTACTTC.

The CDR3 spells CASSLGGTGFNQPQHF. As DNA, the CDR3 is TGTGCCAGCAGCTTAGGCGGGACAGGGTTCAATCAGCCCCAGCATTTT. The chain carries TRBV7-2 and TRBJ1-5; 9 nucleotides align to TRBD1. CDR1 and CDR2 from the germline V gene are SGHTA and FQGNSA. The CDR3 has 16 residues. V shed 1 base, J shed 3 bases, and the junction held 4 bases outside the gene matches.

The V call is TRBV24-1, the J call TRBJ1-5, with 7 bases aligning to TRBD1. Germline CDR1 and CDR2: KGHDR and SFDVKD. V was clipped by 9 bases and J by 5 bases; unmatched bases: 6. There are 13 residues in the CDR3. The CDR3 DNA sequence: TGTGCCACCGGGAGAGGGGGCGATCAGCCCCAGCATTTT. Protein sequence: CATGRGGDQPQHF.

Comment on this clonotype: A much bigger clone sits one base away, suggesting this may be a read error. The chain recombines TRBV15 with TRBJ1-4; D ambiguous. The CDR3 runs to 13 residues. Trimming left V 1 base short and J 8 bases short, with 8 bases between. Germline assignment: CDR1 LNHNV and CDR2 YYDKDF (reference sequence). This chain's CDR3 is CATSRGSVEKLFF. Written as DNA, the CDR3 is TGTGCCACCAGCAGAGGAAGCGTGGAAAAACTGTTTTTT.

The chain combines TRBV20-1 with TRBJ1-6; no firm D call. The CDR3 runs to 16 residues. V lost 0 bases to trimming and J lost 1 base, with 10 bases between them. Looked up from germline, CDR1 is DFQATT and CDR2 is SNEGSKA (reference sequence). The CDR3 bases are TGCAGTGCTAGAGATCTCGAAGTATCCTATAATTCACCCCTCCACTTT. Protein sequence: CSARDLEVSYNSPLHF.

The table lists this clonotype with a few counts. The V call is TRBV24-1, the J call TRBJ2-3, with no clear D. The CDR3 totals 13 residues. Germline CDR1 and CDR2: KGHDR and SFDVKD. V shed 4 bases and J shed 0 bases, with 4 bases lying between them. The CDR3 DNA follows: TGTGCCACCAGTGAGGGCAGCACAGATACGCAGTATTTT. This gives the protein CATSEGSTDTQYF.

This clonotype was recorded at least ten times. V gene TRBV4-2 combines with J gene TRBJ2-5, with TRBD2 identical over 9 bases. The J segment lost 4 bases and the V segment lost 1 base, leaving 4 bases of the junction unmatched. The CDR3 covers 15 residues. The germline gives CDR1 LGHNA, CDR2 YNFKEQ. The CDR3 bases are TGTGCCAGCAGCCAAGTAGCGGGAGTGGGAGAGACCCAGTACTTC. Translated: CASSQVAGVGETQYF.

This clonotype has more than one count but fewer than ten. The genes are TRBV27 and TRBJ1-6; TRBD1 agrees at 8 bases. The germline V gene encodes CDR1 MNHEY and CDR2 SMNVEV (reference sequence). J lost 6 bases, V lost 6 bases, and 10 bases had no gene match. This CDR3 has 16 residues. The CDR3 bases are TGTGCCAGCAGACTTGACAGGGGCGCGACTAATTCACCCCTCCACTTT. Amino acid sequence: CASRLDRGATNSPLHF.

This clonotype was picked up many times. The CDR3 spells CATSDSTGAYGYTF. The DNA for the CDR3 is TGTGCCACCAGTGATTCGACAGGCGCTTATGGCTACACCTTC. The rearrangement links TRBV24-1 to TRBJ1-2, with TRBD1 as a possible D gene (6 bases). CDR1 is KGHDR and CDR2 is SFDVKD in the germline V gene. The germline V and J ends were trimmed by 2 bases and 5 bases, with 11 bases remaining between them. The CDR3 spans 14 residues.

The rearrangement uses TRBV29-1 and TRBJ2-7; 15 nucleotides agree with TRBD2. Germline V gene data show CDR1 as SQVTM and CDR2 as ANQGSEA. This CDR3 is built from 19 residues. V trimming: 5 bases; J trimming: 7 bases; junction bases outside the gene matches: 21. In DNA, the CDR3 is TGCAGCGTTTCCCTATCGTCCGGGACTAGCGGGGGGAGTGTGAGGGAGCAGTACTTC. Protein sequence: CSVSLSSGTSGGSVREQYF.

This clonotype was counted many times. The chain recombines TRBV7-8 with TRBJ2-3, with D hard to call. The germline gives CDR1 SGHVS, CDR2 FQNEAQ. V lost 1 base and J 0 bases, leaving 8 bases between the germline ends. CDR3 length: 15 amino acids. The DNA of the CDR3 is TGTGCCAGCAGCTTAGTCGGCGGTAGCACAGATACGCAGTATTTT. Translated, it gives CASSLVGGSTDTQYF.

Ten or more counts support this clonotype. V is TRBV11-2 and J is TRBJ1-5; D uncertain. Germline CDR1 and CDR2: SGHAT and FQNNGV. The CDR3 is 17 amino acids. Trimming took 4 bases from V and 0 from J, leaving 16 bases between them. CDR3 residues: CASSSPPPSYSNQPQHF. DNA of the CDR3: TGTGCCAGCAGCTCCCCTCCCCCGAGCTATAGCAATCAGCCCCAGCATTTT.

The sample holds many counts of this clonotype. This chain uses TRBV19 with TRBJ2-7; 7 bases align to TRBD1. This CDR3 contains 14 residues. After removal of 6 bases from V and 2 bases from J, the junction contained 7 bases not matched to a gene. Germline lookup yields CDR1 LNHDA and CDR2 SQIVND (reference sequence). The CDR3, as DNA: TGTGCCAGTAGCAGGGGACAGATTACCTACGAGCAGTACTTC. It encodes CASSRGQITYEQYF.

This clonotype was detected only a few times. The gene calls are TRBV12-3 or TRBV12-4 and TRBJ2-7, with D perhaps matching TRBD1 or TRBD2 (5 bases each). Trimming took 3 bases from V and 6 from J, leaving 18 bases between them. This CDR3 is 15 amino acids long. CDR3 sequence (DNA): TGTGCCAGCAGTTTCTCGGGGCGCGCAAGTGTCGAGCAGTACTTC. This codes for CASSFSGRASVEQYF.

The V call is TRBV2, the J call TRBJ1-1; TRBD1 aligns across 10 bases. Germline V gene lookup returns CDR1 SNHLY and CDR2 FYNNEI. The CDR3 length is 16 residues. The V segment lost 6 bases and the J segment 4 bases; nucleotides outside the gene matches: 11. Here the CDR3 reads CASREWDRGLGTEAFF. DNA for the CDR3: TGTGCCAGCAGAGAGTGGGACAGGGGATTGGGCACTGAAGCTTTCTTT.

The chain employs TRBV2 and TRBJ2-6; TRBD1 agrees at 12 bases. CDR1 and CDR2 from the germline V gene are SNHLY and FYNNEI. With V trimmed by 4 bases and J by 4 bases, 5 bases remained unmatched. The CDR3 runs to 17 residues. Here the CDR3 reads CASSAGTGGFGANVLTF. DNA of the CDR3: TGTGCCAGCAGTGCCGGGACAGGGGGCTTCGGGGCCAACGTCCTGACTTTC.

This clonotype was seen ten or more times. The gene calls are TRBV5-5 and TRBJ1-6, with D unresolved. V was shortened by 7 bases and J by 8 bases, with 13 bases between the two germline ends. CDR1 and CDR2 (germline): SGHKS, YYEKEE (reference sequence). This CDR3 spans 13 amino acids. CDR3 in amino acids: CASGGLYDSPLHF. In DNA form, the CDR3 reads TGTGCCAGCGGAGGGTTATATGATTCACCCCTCCACTTT.

The rearrangement joins TRBV15 to TRBJ1-2, with 9 bases lining up with TRBD1. The germline CDR1 and CDR2 sequences are LNHNV and YYDKDF (reference sequence). CDR3 length equals 16 residues. Germline trimming cut 1 base from V and 4 bases from J; bases unmatched to any gene: 7. CDR3 nucleotides: TGTGCCACCAGCAGAGCGGGCAGGGGACAGGGCTATGGCTACACCTTC. This sequence encodes CATSRAGRGQGYGYTF.

This clonotype was observed many times. The V call is TRBV2, the J call TRBJ1-5; TRBD1 is a possible D gene (6 bases). The V end lost 7 bases, the J end lost 0 bases, and 10 bases lay between the germline ends. The CDR3 runs to 14 residues. CDR1 and CDR2 (germline): SNHLY, FYNNEI. CDR3 in DNA: TGTGCCAGCAATGGACAGTTTAGCAATCAGCCCCAGCATTTT. It translates to CASNGQFSNQPQHF.

Regarding this clonotype: At one boundary the junction diverges from the germline segment, which might be a read error. The V gene is TRBV10-3, the J gene TRBJ1-2; a weak D match, TRBD1 (5 bases). The germline CDR1 and CDR2 sequences are ENHRY and SYGVKD. The CDR3 runs to 14 residues. The CDR3 DNA follows: TGTGCCAGCAGTTTTGGGACGAACAACTATGGCTACACCTTC. Its translation is CASSFGTNNYGYTF.

This clonotype showed up many times. The V call is TRBV20-1, the J call TRBJ1-4; 9 bases are a match to TRBD1. Germline V gene data show CDR1 as DFQATT and CDR2 as SNEGSKA (reference sequence). With 5 bases clipped from V and 5 bases from J, the junction kept 6 bases outside the gene matches. CDR3 length equals 14 residues. CDR3 region: CSASRTGANEKLFF. The CDR3 DNA reads as TGCAGTGCTTCTCGGACAGGGGCAAATGAAAAACTGTTTTTT.

This clonotype was seen many times. This rearrangement joins TRBV7-8 to TRBJ1-4; D might be TRBD1 (5 bases). CDR3 size: 15 residues. Germline assignment: CDR1 SGHVS and CDR2 FQNEAQ. V lost 0 bases, J lost 2 bases, and 7 bases lay in between. The CDR3 DNA follows: TGTGCCAGCAGCTTAGCCTGGGGGACTAATGAAAAACTGTTTTTT. It is translated as CASSLAWGTNEKLFF.